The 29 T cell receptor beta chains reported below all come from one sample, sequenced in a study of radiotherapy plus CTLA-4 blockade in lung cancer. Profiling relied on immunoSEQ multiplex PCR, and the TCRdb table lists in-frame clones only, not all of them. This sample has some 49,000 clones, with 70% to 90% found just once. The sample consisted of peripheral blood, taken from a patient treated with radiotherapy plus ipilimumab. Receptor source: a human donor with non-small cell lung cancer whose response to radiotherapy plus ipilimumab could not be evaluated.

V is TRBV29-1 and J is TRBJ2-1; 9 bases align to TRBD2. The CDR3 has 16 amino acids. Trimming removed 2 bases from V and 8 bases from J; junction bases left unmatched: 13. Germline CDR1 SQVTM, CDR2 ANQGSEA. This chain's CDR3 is CSVESPEAGGMDEQFF. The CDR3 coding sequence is TGCAGCGTTGAAAGCCCGGAGGCGGGAGGGATGGATGAGCAGTTCTTC.

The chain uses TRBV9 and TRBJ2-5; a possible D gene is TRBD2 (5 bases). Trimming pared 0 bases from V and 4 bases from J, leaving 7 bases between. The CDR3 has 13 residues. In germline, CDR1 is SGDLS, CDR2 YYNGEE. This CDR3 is CASSVGGLETQYF. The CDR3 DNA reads TGTGCCAGCAGCGTAGGAGGGCTAGAGACCCAGTACTTC.

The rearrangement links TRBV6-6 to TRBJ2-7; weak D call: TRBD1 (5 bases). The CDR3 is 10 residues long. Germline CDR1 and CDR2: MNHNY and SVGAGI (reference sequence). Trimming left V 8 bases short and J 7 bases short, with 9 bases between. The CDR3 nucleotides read TGTGCCAGCGGCACAGGTGAGCAGTACTTC. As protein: CASGTGEQYF.

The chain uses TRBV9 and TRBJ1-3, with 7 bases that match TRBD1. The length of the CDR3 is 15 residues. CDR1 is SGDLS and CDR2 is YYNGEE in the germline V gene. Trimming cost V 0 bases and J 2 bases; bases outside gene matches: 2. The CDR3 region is CASSVDRGPGNTIYF. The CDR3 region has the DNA TGTGCCAGCAGCGTAGACAGGGGTCCTGGAAACACCATATATTTT.

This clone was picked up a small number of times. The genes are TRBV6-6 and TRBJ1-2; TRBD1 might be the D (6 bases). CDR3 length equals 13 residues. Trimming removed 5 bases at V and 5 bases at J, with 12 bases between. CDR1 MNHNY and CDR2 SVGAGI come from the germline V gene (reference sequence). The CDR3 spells CASSPGTQYGYTF. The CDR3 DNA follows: TGTGCCAGCAGTCCCGGGACACAATATGGCTACACCTTC.

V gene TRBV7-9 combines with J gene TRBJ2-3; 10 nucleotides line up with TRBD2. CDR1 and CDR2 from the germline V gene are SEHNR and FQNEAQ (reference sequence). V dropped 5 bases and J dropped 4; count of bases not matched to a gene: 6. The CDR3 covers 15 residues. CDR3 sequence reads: CASSQAGGGADTQYF. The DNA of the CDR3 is TGTGCCAGCAGCCAAGCGGGAGGGGGGGCAGATACGCAGTATTTT. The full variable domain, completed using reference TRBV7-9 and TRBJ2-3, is DTGVSQNPRHKITKRGQNVTFRCDPISEHNRLYWYRQTLGQGPEFLTYFQNEAQLEKSRLLSDRFSAERPKGSFSTLEIQRTEQGDSAMYLCASSQAGGGADTQYFGPGTRLTVL.

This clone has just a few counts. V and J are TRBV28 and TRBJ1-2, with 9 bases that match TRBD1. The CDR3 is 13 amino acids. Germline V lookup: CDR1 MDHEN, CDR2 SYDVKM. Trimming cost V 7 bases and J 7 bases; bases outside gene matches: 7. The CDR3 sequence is CASMGPGQGGYTF. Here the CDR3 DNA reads TGTGCCAGCATGGGACCGGGACAGGGTGGCTACACCTTC.

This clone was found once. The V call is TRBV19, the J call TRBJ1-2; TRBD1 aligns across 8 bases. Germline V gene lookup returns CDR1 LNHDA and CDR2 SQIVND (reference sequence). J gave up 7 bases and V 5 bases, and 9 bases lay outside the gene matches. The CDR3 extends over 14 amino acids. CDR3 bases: TGTGCCAGTAGTTCGGACAGGGCAGGGTCTGGCTACACCTTC. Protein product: CASSSDRAGSGYTF.

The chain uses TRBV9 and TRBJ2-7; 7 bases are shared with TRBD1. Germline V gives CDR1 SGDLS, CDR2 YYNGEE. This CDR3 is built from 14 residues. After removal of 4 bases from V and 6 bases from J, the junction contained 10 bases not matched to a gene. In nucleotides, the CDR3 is TGTGCCAGCAGCCTGGGACAGAGTCTAGGCGAGCAGTACTTC. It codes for CASSLGQSLGEQYF.

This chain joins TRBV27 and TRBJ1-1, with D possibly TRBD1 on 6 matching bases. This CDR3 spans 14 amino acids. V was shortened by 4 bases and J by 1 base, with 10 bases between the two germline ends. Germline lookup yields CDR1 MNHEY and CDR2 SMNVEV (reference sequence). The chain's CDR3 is CASSSRGRNTEAFF. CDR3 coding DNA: TGTGCCAGCAGTTCCAGGGGAAGGAACACTGAAGCTTTCTTT.

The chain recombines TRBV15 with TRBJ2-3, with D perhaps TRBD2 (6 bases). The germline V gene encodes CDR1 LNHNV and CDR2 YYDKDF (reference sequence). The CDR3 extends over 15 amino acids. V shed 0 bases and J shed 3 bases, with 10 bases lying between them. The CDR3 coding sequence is TGTGCCACCAGCAGAGAACTAGCCTCGACAGATACGCAGTATTTT. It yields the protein CATSRELASTDTQYF.

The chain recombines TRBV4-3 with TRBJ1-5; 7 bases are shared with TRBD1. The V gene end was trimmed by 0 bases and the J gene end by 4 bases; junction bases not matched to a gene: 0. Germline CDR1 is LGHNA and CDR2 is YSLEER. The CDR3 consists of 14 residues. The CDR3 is CASSQDRGNQPQHF. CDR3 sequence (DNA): TGCGCCAGCAGCCAAGACAGGGGGAATCAGCCCCAGCATTTT.

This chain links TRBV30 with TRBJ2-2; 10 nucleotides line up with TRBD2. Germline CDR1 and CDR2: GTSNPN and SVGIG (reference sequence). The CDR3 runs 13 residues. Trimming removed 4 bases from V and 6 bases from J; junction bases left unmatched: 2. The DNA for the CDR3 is TGTGCCTGGACCGGGACTAGCGCCGGGGAGCTGTTTTTT. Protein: CAWTGTSAGELFF.

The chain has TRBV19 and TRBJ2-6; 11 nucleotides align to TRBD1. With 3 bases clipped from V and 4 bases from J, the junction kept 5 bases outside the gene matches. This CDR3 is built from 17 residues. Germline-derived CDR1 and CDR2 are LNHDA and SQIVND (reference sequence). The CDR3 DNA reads TGTGCCAGTAGTATCGGACAGGGGGCATCAGGGGCCAACGTCCTGACTTTC. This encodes CASSIGQGASGANVLTF.

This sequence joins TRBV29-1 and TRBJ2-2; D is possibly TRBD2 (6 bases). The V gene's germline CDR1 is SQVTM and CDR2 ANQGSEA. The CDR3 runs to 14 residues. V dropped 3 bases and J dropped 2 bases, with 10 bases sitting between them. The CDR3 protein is CSVDSGGNTGELFF. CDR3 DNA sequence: TGCAGCGTTGATTCCGGGGGTAACACCGGGGAGCTGTTTTTT.

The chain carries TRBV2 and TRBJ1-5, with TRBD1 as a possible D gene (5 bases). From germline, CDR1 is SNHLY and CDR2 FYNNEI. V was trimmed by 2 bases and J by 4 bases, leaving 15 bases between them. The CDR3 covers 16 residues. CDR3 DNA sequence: TGTGCCAGCAGTGAATTCCCCAGGGTCGGAAATCAGCCCCAGCATTTT. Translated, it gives CASSEFPRVGNQPQHF.

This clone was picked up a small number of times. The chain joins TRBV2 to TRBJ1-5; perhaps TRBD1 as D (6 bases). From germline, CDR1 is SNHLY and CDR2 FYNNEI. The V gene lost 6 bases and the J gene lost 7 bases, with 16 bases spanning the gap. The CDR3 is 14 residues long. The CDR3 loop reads CASRYRAQGQPQHF. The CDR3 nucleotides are TGTGCCAGCAGATACAGGGCACAAGGGCAGCCCCAGCATTTT.

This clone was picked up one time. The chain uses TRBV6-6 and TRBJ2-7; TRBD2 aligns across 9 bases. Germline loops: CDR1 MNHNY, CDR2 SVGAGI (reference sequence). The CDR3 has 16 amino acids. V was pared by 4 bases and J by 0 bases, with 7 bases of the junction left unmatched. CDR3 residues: CASSSKREVSSYEQYF. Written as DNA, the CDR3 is TGTGCCAGCAGTTCCAAGCGGGAGGTGAGCTCCTACGAGCAGTACTTC.

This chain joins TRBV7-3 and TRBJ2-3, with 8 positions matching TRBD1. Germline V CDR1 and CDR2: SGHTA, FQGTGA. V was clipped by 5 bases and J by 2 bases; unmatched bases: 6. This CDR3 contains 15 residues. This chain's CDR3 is CASSLWGQDTDTQYF. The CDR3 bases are TGTGCCAGCAGCCTCTGGGGACAGGACACAGATACGCAGTATTTT.

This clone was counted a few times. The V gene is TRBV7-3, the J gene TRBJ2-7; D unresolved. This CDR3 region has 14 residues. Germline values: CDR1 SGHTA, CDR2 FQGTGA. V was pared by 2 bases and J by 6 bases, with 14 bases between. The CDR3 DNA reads TGTGCCAGCAGCTTACAGGCCCAAACCGGCGAGCAGTACTTC. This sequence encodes CASSLQAQTGEQYF.

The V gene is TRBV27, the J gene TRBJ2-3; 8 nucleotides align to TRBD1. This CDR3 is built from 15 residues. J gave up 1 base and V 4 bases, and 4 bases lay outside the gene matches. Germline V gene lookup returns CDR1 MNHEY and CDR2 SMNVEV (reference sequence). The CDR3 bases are TGTGCCAGCAGTTCCAGGGGGCGAGGCACAGATACGCAGTATTTT. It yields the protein CASSSRGRGTDTQYF.

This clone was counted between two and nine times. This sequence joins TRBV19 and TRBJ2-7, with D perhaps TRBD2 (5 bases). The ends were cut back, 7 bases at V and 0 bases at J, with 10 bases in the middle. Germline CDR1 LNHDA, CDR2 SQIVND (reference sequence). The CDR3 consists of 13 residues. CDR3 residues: CASTGINSYEQYF. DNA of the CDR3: TGTGCCAGTACCGGGATTAACTCCTACGAGCAGTACTTC.

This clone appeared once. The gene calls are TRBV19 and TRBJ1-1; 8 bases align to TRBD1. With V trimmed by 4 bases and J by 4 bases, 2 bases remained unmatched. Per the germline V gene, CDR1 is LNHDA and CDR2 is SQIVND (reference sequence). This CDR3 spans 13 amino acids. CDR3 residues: CASSTGGSTEAFF. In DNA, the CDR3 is TGTGCCAGTAGTACAGGGGGCAGCACTGAAGCTTTCTTT. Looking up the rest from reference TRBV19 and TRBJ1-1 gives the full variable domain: DGGITQSPKYLFRKEGQNVTLSCEQNLNHDAMYWYRQDPGQGLRLIYYSQIVNDFQKGDIAEGYSVSREKKESFPLTVTSAQKNPTAFYLCASSTGGSTEAFFGQGTRLTVV.

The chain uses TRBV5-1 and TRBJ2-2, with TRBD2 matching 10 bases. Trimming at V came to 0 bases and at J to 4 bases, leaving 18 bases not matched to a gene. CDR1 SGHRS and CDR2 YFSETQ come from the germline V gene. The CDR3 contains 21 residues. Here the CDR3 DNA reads TGCGCCAGCAGCTTGGGCCCGCCGGGGAGCGGGAGGGCCGGGGGCACCGGGGAGCTGTTTTTT. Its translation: CASSLGPPGSGRAGGTGELFF.

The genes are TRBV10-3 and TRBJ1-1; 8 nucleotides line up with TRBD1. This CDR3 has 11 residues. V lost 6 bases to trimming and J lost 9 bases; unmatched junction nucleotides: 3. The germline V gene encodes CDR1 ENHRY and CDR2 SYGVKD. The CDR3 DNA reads TGTGCCATCAGGGGGGACAGGCAAGCTTTCTTT. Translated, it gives CAIRGDRQAFF.

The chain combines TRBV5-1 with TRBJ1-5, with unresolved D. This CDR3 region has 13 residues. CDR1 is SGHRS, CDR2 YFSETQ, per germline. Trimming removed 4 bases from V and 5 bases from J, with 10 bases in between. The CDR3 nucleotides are TGCGCCAGCAGCCGAGACGGAGATCAGCCCCAGCATTTT. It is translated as CASSRDGDQPQHF.

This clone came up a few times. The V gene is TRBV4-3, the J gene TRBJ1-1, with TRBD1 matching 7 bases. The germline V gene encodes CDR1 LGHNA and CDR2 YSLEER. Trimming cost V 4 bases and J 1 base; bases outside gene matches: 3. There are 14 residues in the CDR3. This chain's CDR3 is CASSRDRQNTEAFF. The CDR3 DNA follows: TGCGCCAGCAGCCGGGACAGACAGAACACTGAAGCTTTCTTT.

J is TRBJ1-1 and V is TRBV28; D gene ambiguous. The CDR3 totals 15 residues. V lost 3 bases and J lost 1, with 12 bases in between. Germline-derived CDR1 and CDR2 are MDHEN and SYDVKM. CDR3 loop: CASSFPASRNTEAFF. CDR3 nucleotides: TGTGCCAGCAGTTTCCCAGCGTCTAGGAACACTGAAGCTTTCTTT.

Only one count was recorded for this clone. The CDR3: CASKAPPGDREKLFF. Here the CDR3 DNA reads TGTGCCAGTAAAGCCCCTCCGGGTGACCGGGAAAAACTGTTTTTT. The genes are TRBV28 and TRBJ1-4, with D unclear. V was cut by 9 bases and J by 8 bases, with 22 bases left in between. Germline assignment: CDR1 MDHEN and CDR2 SYDVKM. The CDR3 is made up of 15 amino acids. Filled out from reference TRBV28 and TRBJ1-4, the complete variable domain reads DVKVTQSSRYLVKRTGEKVFLECVQDMDHENMFWYRQDPGLGLRLIYFSYDVKMKEKGDIPEGYSVSREKKERFSLILESASTNQTSMYLCASKAPPGDREKLFFGSGTQLSVL.